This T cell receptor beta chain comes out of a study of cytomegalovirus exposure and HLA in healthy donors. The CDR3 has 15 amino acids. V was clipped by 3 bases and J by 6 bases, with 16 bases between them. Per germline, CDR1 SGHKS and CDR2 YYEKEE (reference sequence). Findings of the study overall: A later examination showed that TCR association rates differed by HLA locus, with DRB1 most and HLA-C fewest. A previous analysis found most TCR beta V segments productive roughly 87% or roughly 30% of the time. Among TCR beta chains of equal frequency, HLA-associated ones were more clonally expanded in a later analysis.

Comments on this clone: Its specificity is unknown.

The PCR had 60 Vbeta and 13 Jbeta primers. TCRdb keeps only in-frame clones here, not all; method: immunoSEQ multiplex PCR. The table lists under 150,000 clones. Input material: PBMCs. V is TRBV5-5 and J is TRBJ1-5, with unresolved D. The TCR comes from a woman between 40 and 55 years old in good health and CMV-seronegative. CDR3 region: CASSSVPGRGQPQHF. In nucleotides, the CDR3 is TGTGCCAGCAGCTCGGTTCCCGGGCGGGGTCAGCCCCAGCATTTT.